This T cell receptor (beta chain) derives from a study of identical twins. Of note for this clonotype: Its antigen is unidentified.

The study, taken as a whole, reports: Diverse VJ usage suggested most zero-insertion clonotypes were not invariant T cells.

Each cDNA held unique molecular identifiers, and template switching gave it a universal primer site. TCRdb re-called the 5' RACE reads through MiXCR, storing one row per CDR3 protein. Of 1.5 million to 2 million distinct CDR3 sequences listed, less than 40% were seen once; the top ten hold about 0.25%. The CDR3 is made up of 16 amino acids. CDR1 and CDR2 from the germline V gene are SGHRS and YFSETQ. The V end lost 4 bases, the J end lost 1 base, and 12 bases lay between the germline ends. The chain uses TRBV5-1 and TRBJ2-6; D ambiguous. This TCR came from a newborn girl in good health. What was sequenced was cord blood. CDR3 region: CASSPRTVSGANVLTF. For the CDR3, the DNA is TGCGCCAGCAGCCCCCGGACGGTTTCTGGGGCCAACGTCCTGACTTTC.